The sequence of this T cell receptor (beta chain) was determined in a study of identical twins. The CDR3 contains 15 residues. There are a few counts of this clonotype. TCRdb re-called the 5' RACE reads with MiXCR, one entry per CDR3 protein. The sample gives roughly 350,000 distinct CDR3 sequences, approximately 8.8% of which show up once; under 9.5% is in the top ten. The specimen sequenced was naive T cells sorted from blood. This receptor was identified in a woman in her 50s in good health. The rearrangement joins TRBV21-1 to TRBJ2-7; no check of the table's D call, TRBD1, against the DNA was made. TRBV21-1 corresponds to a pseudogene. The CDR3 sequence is CASLRQGPGSYEQYV. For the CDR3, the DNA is TGTGCCAGCTTAAGACAGGGTCCGGGCTCCTACGAGCAGTACGTC.